These T cell receptor beta chains were read from a single sample in a study of blood T cells in healthy people across ages. TCRdb independently ran MiXCR on the 5' RACE reads; one entry per CDR3 protein. The sample shows more than 500,000 distinct CDR3 sequences, about 25% of them seen only once. Sequencing was done on a sample of blood. Every receptor here comes from a woman in her seventies in good health. CDR3s include the opening cysteine and the closing phenylalanine or tryptophan. A D gene is named only where the DNA matches it firmly. The size field is filled for only some rows; it gives once, few, many or a size class.

V	J	size	length	D	CDR3	DNA
TRBV7-2	TRBJ2-3	few	13	-	CASSPVGTDTQYF	TGTGCCAGCAGCCCCGTTGGCACAGATACGCAGTATTTT
TRBV20-1	TRBJ2-5	-	14	TRBD2	CSARRAGDQDTQYF	TGCAGTGCTAGGCGTGCGGGGGACCAAGACACCCAGTACTTC
TRBV6-5	TRBJ2-5	-	14	-	CASSYREAQETQYF	TGTGCCAGCAGTTACCGGGAAGCCCAAGAGACCCAGTACTTC
TRBV6-1	TRBJ2-2	many	14	TRBD1	CASTPGQGAGELFF	TGTGCCAGCACGCCGGGACAGGGAGCCGGGGAGCTGTTTTTT
TRBV11-1	TRBJ2-3	-	17	TRBD2	CASSRLAGELSTDTQYF	TGTGCCAGCAGCAGACTAGCGGGGGAGCTCAGCACAGATACGCAGTATTTT
TRBV2	TRBJ2-1	-	14	TRBD2	CASRGTSGGGGQFF	TGTGCCAGCAGGGGGACTAGCGGGGGAGGTGGGCAGTTCTTC
TRBV24-1	TRBJ2-3	few	14	TRBD1	CATSDPTGADTQYF	TGTGCCACCAGTGATCCAACAGGGGCTGATACGCAGTATTTT
TRBV30	TRBJ1-2	-	14	-	CAWSVLEQGSGYTF	TGTGCCTGGAGTGTATTGGAACAGGGCAGTGGCTACACCTTC
TRBV12-3/TRBV12-4	TRBJ1-4	-	17	TRBD1	CASSRPKGAGANEKLFF	TGTGCCAGCAGTAGACCCAAGGGGGCAGGGGCTAATGAAAAACTGTTTTTT
TRBV7-9	TRBJ2-7	few	15	-	CASSGSDGGLVEQYF	TGTGCCAGCAGCGGGAGTGATGGGGGGCTCGTCGAGCAGTACTTC
TRBV6-2/TRBV6-3	TRBJ2-1	-	14	TRBD2	CASSPSGGATEQFF	TGTGCCAGCAGTCCCAGCGGGGGGGCCACTGAGCAGTTCTTC
TRBV9	TRBJ2-5	few	16	-	CASSVTPQGNKETQYF	TGTGCCAGCAGCGTAACCCCACAGGGAAATAAGGAGACCCAGTACTTC
TRBV6-2/TRBV6-3	TRBJ2-3	-	16	-	CASSDLPDTSTDTQYF	TGTGCCAGCAGCGACCTGCCGGATACTAGCACAGATACGCAGTATTTT
TRBV20-1	TRBJ2-1	-	13	-	CSATPGAVHEQFF	TGCAGTGCAACGCCGGGAGCGGTCCATGAGCAGTTCTTC
TRBV5-1	TRBJ1-1	few	12	-	CASIGHHGEAFF	TGCGCCAGCATAGGACACCATGGAGAGGCTTTCTTT
TRBV7-8	TRBJ2-2	-	16	TRBD2	CASSSRDYSLLGELFF	TGTGCCAGCAGCTCCCGGGACTATAGCTTGTTGGGGGAGCTGTTTTTT
TRBV4-3	TRBJ1-4	few	17	-	CASSQDSVRSANEKLFF	TGCGCCAGCAGCCAAGATTCTGTTAGGTCTGCTAATGAAAAACTGTTTTTT
TRBV4-2	TRBJ2-5	few	16	TRBD2	CASSQGLAGGLEEQYF	TGTGCCAGCAGCCAAGGACTAGCGGGGGGGCTTGAAGAGCAGTACTTC
TRBV20-1	TRBJ2-3	few	14	-	CSARVPRALYTQYF	TGCAGTGCTAGGGTCCCCCGAGCCCTATATACGCAGTATTTT
TRBV6-4	TRBJ2-3	few	13	-	CASSDSVWAASIF	TGTGCCAGCAGTGACTCGGTATGGGCAGCTTCAATATTT
TRBV25-1	TRBJ2-2	few	14	-	CASRPGLNTGELFF	TGTGCCAGCCGCCCGGGTTTGAACACCGGGGAGCTGTTTTTT
TRBV9	TRBJ2-6	-	16	-	CASSVGGASGANVLTF	TGTGCCAGCAGCGTAGGAGGGGCTTCCGGGGCCAACGTCCTGACTTTC
TRBV7-2	TRBJ1-4	many	11	-	CASSSSEKLFF	TGCGCCAGCAGCTCGAGTGAAAAACTGTTTTTT
TRBV10-3	TRBJ1-1	-	13	-	CAIKKDLNTEAFF	TGTGCCATCAAGAAGGACCTGAACACTGAAGCTTTCTTT
TRBV20-1	TRBJ2-1	-	17	TRBD2	CSALKVSGVASYNEQFF	TGCAGTGCCCTTAAGGTGAGCGGGGTCGCCTCCTACAATGAGCAGTTCTTC
TRBV20-1	TRBJ1-2	-	13	-	CSAEGGRNYGYTF	TGCAGTGCAGAGGGGGGGCGGAACTATGGCTACACCTTC
TRBV29-1	TRBJ2-1	-	15	TRBD1	CSVDTGTGSYNEQFF	TGCAGCGTTGATACGGGGACAGGGTCCTACAATGAGCAGTTCTTC
TRBV11-1	TRBJ2-1	few	16	-	CASSPGSGGLLDEQFF	TGTGCCAGCAGCCCAGGGAGTGGCGGGCTGCTCGATGAGCAGTTCTTC
TRBV18	TRBJ1-5	-	15	-	CASSPLGTSNQPQHF	TGTGCCAGCTCACCACTCGGGACTAGCAATCAGCCCCAGCATTTT
TRBV15	TRBJ1-5	few	15	-	CATSRFPGLIQPQHF	TGTGCCACCAGCAGGTTTCCCGGGCTTATTCAGCCCCAGCATTTT
TRBV11-3	TRBJ2-5	few	18	TRBD2	CASSRGTSGGAYEETQYF	TGTGCCAGCAGCCGCGGGACTAGCGGGGGGGCCTATGAAGAGACCCAGTACTTC
TRBV28	TRBJ1-2	once	13	-	CASSFRAGYGYTF	TGTGCCAGCAGTTTCAGGGCCGGCTATGGCTACACCTTC
TRBV5-1	TRBJ2-5	-	13	TRBD2	CATRKDTRGERYF	TGCGCCACCCGAAAAGATACGCGGGGGGAGCGGTACTTC